The TCR beta chain under discussion was sequenced for a study of CD8+ T cells in alopecia areata. The treatment: oral pan-JAK inhibitor, 5-10 mg twice daily. The CDR3 has 17 amino acids. Looked up from germline, CDR1 is SEHNR and CDR2 is FQNEAQ (reference sequence). V lost 4 bases, J lost 8 bases, and 24 bases lay in between. RNA extraction and reverse transcription yielded cDNA as sequencing template. The repertoire was sequenced with immunoSEQ multiplex PCR; TCRdb's copy has only in-frame clones and lacks some. The sample shows around 150,000 clones, 75% to 85% of them seen only once. The rearrangement joins TRBV7-9 to TRBJ2-1; D is tentatively TRBD1 or TRBD2 (6 bases each). The sequence derives from a human donor with alopecia areata. The sequencing used CD8+ T cells sorted from blood, collected at week 4, from a patient treated with tofacitinib. CDR3 loop: CASSYLVEGGWRDEQFF. Here the CDR3 DNA reads TGTGCCAGCAGCTACCTAGTGGAAGGGGGTTGGAGGGATGAGCAGTTCTTC.